What follows is one T cell receptor beta chain and its context. Its matching antigen is unknown. The record originates from a study of monozygotic twins with inflammatory bowel disease. The CDR3 runs to 15 residues. Germline CDR1 reads DFQATT; CDR2 reads SNEGSKA (reference sequence). Findings of the study overall: No distinction between different T cell subtypes was possible. No detectable difference in repertoire similarity separated concordant from discordant twins, possibly as a result of limited power. The authors note that differing immunosuppressive treatments may have added variability to patient repertoires.

TCRalpha along with TCRbeta cDNA was subjected to two nested PCRs lasting roughly 17 and 9 cycles. From its re-call of the 5' RACE reads, TCRdb lists each CDR3 protein once, without DNA. This repertoire comprises more than 85,000 distinct CDR3 sequences; its ten largest clones make up over 10%. What was sequenced was blood. The clonotype originates from a human donor with ulcerative colitis or Crohn's disease, or a healthy co-twin of an affected twin (not recorded which). The chain links TRBV20-1 to TRBJ1-5. Here the CDR3 reads CSARSQSYSNQPQHF.